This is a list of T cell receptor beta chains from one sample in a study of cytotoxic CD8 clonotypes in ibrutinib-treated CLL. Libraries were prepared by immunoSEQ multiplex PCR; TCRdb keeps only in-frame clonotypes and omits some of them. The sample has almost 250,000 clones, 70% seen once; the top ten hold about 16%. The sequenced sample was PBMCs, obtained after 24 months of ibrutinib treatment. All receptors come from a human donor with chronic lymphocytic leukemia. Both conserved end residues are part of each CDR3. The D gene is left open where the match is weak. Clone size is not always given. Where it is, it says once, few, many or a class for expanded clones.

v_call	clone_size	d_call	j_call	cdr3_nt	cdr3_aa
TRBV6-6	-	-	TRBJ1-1	TGTGCCAGCAGTCACCAGAGGAACACTGAAGCTTTCTTT	CASSHQRNTEAFF
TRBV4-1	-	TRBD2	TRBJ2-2	TGCGCCAGCAGCCATTATAGCGGGCGAGACACCGGGGAGCTGTTTTTT	CASSHYSGRDTGELFF
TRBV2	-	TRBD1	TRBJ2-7	TGTGCCAGACGTGGGACAGGGGTAAACGAGCAGTACTTC	CARRGTGVNEQYF
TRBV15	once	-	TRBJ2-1	TGTGCCACCAGCAGAGATAGGTCTAGCGCAAGTTACAATGAGCAGTTCTTC	CATSRDRSSASYNEQFF
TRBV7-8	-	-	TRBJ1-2	TGTGCCAGCAGCTTATTCCGGGGCCTGGGCTACACCTTC	CASSLFRGLGYTF
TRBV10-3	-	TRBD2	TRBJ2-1	TGTGCCATCACATCCTCTAGCGGGAGCGGCAATGAGCAGTTCTTC	CAITSSSGSGNEQFF
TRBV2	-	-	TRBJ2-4	TGTGCCAGCAGTGAAGGTCTAGCCAAAAACATTCAGTACTTC	CASSEGLAKNIQYF
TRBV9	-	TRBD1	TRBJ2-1	TGTGCCAGCAGCGGCGGTCCGGGACAGGGCTACAATGAGCAGTTCTTC	CASSGGPGQGYNEQFF
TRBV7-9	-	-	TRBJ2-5	TGTGCCAGCAGCAAGCCGGGATCACAAGAGACCCAGTACTTC	CASSKPGSQETQYF
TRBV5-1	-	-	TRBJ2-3	TGCGCCAGCAACAATGGCCGGGAGAAAGATACGCAGTATTTT	CASNNGREKDTQYF
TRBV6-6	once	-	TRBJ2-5	TGTGCCAGCAGTTGGCACAGGGAAGGGGAGACCCAGTACTTC	CASSWHREGETQYF
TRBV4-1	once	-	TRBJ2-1	TGCGCCAGCAGCCTCGATGAGGCAACATACAATGAGCAGTTCTTC	CASSLDEATYNEQFF
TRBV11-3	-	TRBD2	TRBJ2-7	TGTGCCAGCAGCCCCGGGACTAGCGGGAAGGCCTACGAGCAGTACTTC	CASSPGTSGKAYEQYF
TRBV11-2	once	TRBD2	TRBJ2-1	TGTGCCAGCAGCATGGGACTAGCGGGAGCGGGATACAATGAGCAGTTCTTC	CASSMGLAGAGYNEQFF
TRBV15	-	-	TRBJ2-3	TGTGCCACCAGCCCCGGGGCTACCGGGCGGGGTACGCAGTATTTT	CATSPGATGRGTQYF
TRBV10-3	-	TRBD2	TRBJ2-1	TGTGCCATCAGCGATAGGGCGGGAGAACCCAATGAGCAGTTCTTC	CAISDRAGEPNEQFF
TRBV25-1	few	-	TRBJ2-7	TGTGCCAGCACCCCCGGGGCATGGCTTGACGAGCAGTACTTC	CASTPGAWLDEQYF
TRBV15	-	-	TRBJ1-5	TGTGCCACCAGCAGACCGCAACGGGGGCGGAATCAGCCCCAGCATTTT	CATSRPQRGRNQPQHF
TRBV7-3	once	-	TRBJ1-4	TGTGCCAGCAGCCCCCATGGTGCAACTAATGAAAAACTGTTTTTT	CASSPHGATNEKLFF
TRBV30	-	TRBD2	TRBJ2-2	TGTGCCTGGAGTGTAGTTTTATGGACTAGTCTGGACACCGGGGAGCTGTTTTTT	CAWSVVLWTSLDTGELFF
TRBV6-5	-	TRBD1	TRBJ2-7	TGTGCCAGCAGTTCAACCGGGACAGGCTACGAGCAGTACTTC	CASSSTGTGYEQYF
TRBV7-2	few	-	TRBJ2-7	TGTGCCAGCAGCTTAGTAGAGTTGGCCTACGAGCAGTACTTC	CASSLVELAYEQYF
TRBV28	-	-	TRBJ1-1	TGTGCCAGCAGTTCGTTCCTCACTGAAGCTTTCTTT	CASSSFLTEAFF
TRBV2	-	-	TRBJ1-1	TGTGCCACCCCGAGGGAGGCGTGGGTAAAAGCTTTCTTT	CATPREAWVKAFF
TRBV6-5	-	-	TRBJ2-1	TGTGCCAGCAGTTACTCTGAGGGCGGTAATGAGCAGTTCTTC	CASSYSEGGNEQFF
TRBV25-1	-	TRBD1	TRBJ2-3	TGTGCCAGCAGTGCGTTACAGGGGTGGGATACGCAGTATTTT	CASSALQGWDTQYF
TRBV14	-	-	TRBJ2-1	TGTGCCAGCAAGGGCCCAGAGGCCCACAATGAGCAGTTCTTC	CASKGPEAHNEQFF
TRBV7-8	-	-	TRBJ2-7	TGTGCCAGCAGCATAGCCCCCGCCGTCTACGAGCAGTACTTC	CASSIAPAVYEQYF
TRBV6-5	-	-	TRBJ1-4	TGTGCCAGCAGTTACGACAGTGGTGAAAAACTGTTTTTT	CASSYDSGEKLFF
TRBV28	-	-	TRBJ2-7	TGTGCCAGCAGCACTTGGGGGACTCCGCAACCCTACGAGCAGTACTTC	CASSTWGTPQPYEQYF
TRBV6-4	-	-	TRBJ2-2	TGTGCCAGCAGTGACCGTCCCGGGGAGCTGTTTTTT	CASSDRPGELFF
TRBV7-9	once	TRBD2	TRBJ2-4	TGTGCCAGCAGCCCTAGCGGGAGGGGAAACATTCAGTACTTC	CASSPSGRGNIQYF
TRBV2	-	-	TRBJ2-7	TGTGCCAGCAGTGAAGCGGGGCGGACGGCCTACGAGCAGTACTTC	CASSEAGRTAYEQYF
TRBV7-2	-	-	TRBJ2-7	TGTGCCAGCAGCTTAGCAGGGGCCTACGAGCAGTACTTC	CASSLAGAYEQYF